Presented here are 13 T cell receptor beta chains from one specimen sequenced in a study of Tregs in tolerant kidney transplant recipients. Profiling relied on immunoSEQ multiplex PCR, and the TCRdb table lists in-frame clones only, not all of them. The sample is made up of about 360 clones, and the top ten hold about 33% of it. CFSE-labeled recipient PBMCs were cultured 5 to 7 days with irradiated graft donor PBMCs, then FACS-sorted. These receptors lack a known antigen. This specimen was CD4+ T cells from blood cultured with allogeneic cells, taken before the transplant. These TCRs come from a human patient who received a combined kidney and bone marrow transplant.

By frequency, this clone is large (0.1 to 1%). Partial CDR3 DNA: TGCAGCGTGGATACGACAGGGAACACTGAA. Amino acids: CSVDTTGNTE. The whole CDR3 sequence reads CSVDTTGNTEAFF. The gene calls are TRBV29-1 and TRBJ1-1; a weak D match, TRBD1 (6 bases). The DNA ends 3 residues before the CDR3 does, and the rest of the CDR3 is filled in from the germline J gene. CDR3 length: 13 amino acids. The germline V gene encodes CDR1 SQVTM and CDR2 ANQGSEA. V shed 6 bases and J shed 1 base, with 12 bases lying between them. Full variable domain (missing parts from reference TRBV29-1 and TRBJ1-1): SAVISQKPSRDICQRGTSLTIQCQVDSQVTMMFWYRQQPGQSLTLIATANQGSEATYESGFVIDKFPISRPNLTFSTLTVSNMSPEDSSIYLCSVDTTGNTEAFFGQGTRLTVV.

By frequency, this clone registers large. The CDR3 sequence is CASSPPQGNPAFF. CDR3 DNA, as far as it was read: TGCGCCAGCAGCCCGCCACAGGGTAATCCG. The J gene is TRBJ1-1, the V gene TRBV5-1; a weak D match, TRBD1 (6 bases). Read sequence stops 3 residues before the CDR3 end, and the germline J gene provides the missing end. The germline CDR1 and CDR2 sequences are SGHRS and YFSETQ. The CDR3 is made up of 13 amino acids.

This clone is labeled medium-sized (0.01 to 0.1%) based on frequency. The part of the CDR3 DNA that was read is TGTGCCAGCAGCGGGACAGGGGATTCCCACGAG. It encodes CASSGTGDSHE. The CDR3 in its entirety is CASSGTGDSHEQYF. J is TRBJ2-7 and V is TRBV6-4, with 10 nucleotides matching TRBD1. The missing CDR3 end, 3 residues past where the read stops, is filled in from the germline J gene. The CDR3 extends over 14 amino acids. Germline-derived CDR1 and CDR2 are MRHNA and SNTAGT. The ends lost 6 bases at V and 5 bases at J; junction bases unmatched: 7.

This clone is labeled medium-sized based on frequency. The missing CDR3 end, 3 residues past where the read stops, is filled in from the germline J gene. The chain has TRBV9 and TRBJ2-2; perhaps TRBD2 as D (6 bases). Germline V gene data show CDR1 as SGDLS and CDR2 as YYNGEE. V was shortened by 3 bases and J by 6 bases, with 6 bases between the two germline ends. The CDR3 runs to 12 residues. Incomplete CDR3 DNA: TGTGCCAGCAGCGGGGGGGCCGGGGAG. This codes for CASSGGAGE. The entire CDR3 is CASSGGAGELFF.

Frequency places this clone as medium-sized. The observed sequence ends 3 residues before the CDR3 terminus, with the missing tail filled in from the germline J gene. The chain uses TRBV28 and TRBJ1-2; D ambiguous. Germline values: CDR1 MDHEN, CDR2 SYDVKM. This CDR3 comprises 13 residues. Trimming left V 7 bases short and J 4 bases short, with 13 bases between. The sequenced part of the CDR3 DNA is TGTGCCAGCACCCCCCGAGCGGTCTATGGC. Protein product: CASTPRAVYG. The full CDR3 sequence reads CASTPRAVYGYTF.

Concerning this clone: Read data end 3 residues before the CDR3 end; the end is taken from the germline J gene. The chain links TRBV27 to TRBJ1-3; 9 bases map to TRBD1. V was clipped by 5 bases and J by 2 bases; unmatched bases: 4. CDR1 and CDR2 (germline): MNHEY, SMNVEV (reference sequence). There are 15 residues in the CDR3. The sequenced part of the CDR3 DNA is TGTGCCAGCAGTCTACAGGGGGCGACTGGAAACACC. Translated: CASSLQGATGNT. The full CDR3 protein is CASSLQGATGNTIYF.

Frequency places this clone as large (0.1 to 1%). The CDR3 goes on 3 residues after the read ends, and that part is filled in from the germline J gene. The V and J genes are TRBV10-3 and TRBJ2-1; 7 nucleotides line up with TRBD1. Trimming took 3 bases from V and 8 from J; bases not matched to a gene: 4. Germline CDR1 is ENHRY and CDR2 is SYGVKD. The CDR3 length is 13 residues. The CDR3: CAISEHRGDEQFF. The DNA read from the CDR3 is TGTGCCATCAGTGAACACAGGGGCGATGAG.

This clone is identified as medium-sized from frequency. The missing CDR3 end, 3 residues past where the read stops, is filled in from the germline J gene. The V call is TRBV6-1, the J call TRBJ1-3, with D perhaps matching TRBD1 (5 bases). With 4 bases removed from V and 4 bases from J, the gap between germline ends came to 8 bases. The CDR3 has 13 residues. In germline, CDR1 is MNHNS, CDR2 SASEGT. CDR3 protein: CASSGGGGNTIYF. Incomplete CDR3 DNA: TGTGCCAGCAGTGGGGGGGGAGGAAACACC.

Details on this clone: The read halts 3 residues ahead of the CDR3 end, with the missing end drawn from the germline J gene. The gene calls are TRBV12-3 or TRBV12-4 and TRBJ2-3; TRBD1 agrees at 7 bases. Losses at the gene ends were 6 bases for V and 4 bases for J; bases not matched to a gene: 7. This CDR3 has 14 amino acids. The CDR3 protein is CASSLSQGADTQYF. The DNA read from the CDR3 is TGTGCCAGCAGCCTAAGCCAGGGGGCAGATACG.

Considering frequency, this clone is medium-sized (0.01 to 0.1%). The CDR3 goes on 3 residues after the read ends, and that part is filled in from the germline J gene. V gene TRBV28 combines with J gene TRBJ1-5; D not resolved. With 4 bases removed from V and 4 bases from J, the gap between germline ends came to 5 bases. The V gene's germline CDR1 is MDHEN and CDR2 SYDVKM. The CDR3 totals 12 residues. CDR3 sequence: CASSSLNQPQHF. The part of the CDR3 DNA that was read is TGTGCCAGCAGTTCCCTAAATCAGCCC.

This clone is labeled large based on frequency. The read stops 3 residues short of the end of the CDR3; the missing end is completed from the germline J gene. The chain recombines TRBV20-1 with TRBJ1-2; D is undetermined. V was pared by 0 bases and J by 2 bases, with 10 bases between. This CDR3 has 14 amino acids. The germline CDR1 and CDR2 sequences are DFQATT and SNEGSKA (reference sequence). The CDR3 reads CSAREGSQNYGYTF. Incomplete CDR3 DNA: TGCAGTGCTAGAGAGGGCTCTCAAAACTATGGC.

In terms of frequency, this clone is hyperexpanded (1% or more). The read halts 3 residues ahead of the CDR3 end, with the missing end drawn from the germline J gene. This chain links TRBV5-1 with TRBJ2-7; TRBD1 might be the D (8 bases). This CDR3 has 14 amino acids. The V end was cut by 4 bases, the J end by 4 bases, with 15 bases between. Germline lookup yields CDR1 SGHRS and CDR2 YFSETQ. The CDR3 protein is CASSGTGGGYEQYF. CDR3 DNA, as far as it was read: TGCGCCAGCAGCGGCACAGGGGGGGGATACGAG.

Regarding this clone: The read falls 3 residues short of the CDR3 end, and the missing part is taken from the germline J gene. The chain uses TRBV20-1 and TRBJ2-5, with 11 positions matching TRBD1. The CDR3 spans 15 residues. V was pared by 5 bases and J by 6 bases, with 11 bases of the junction left unmatched. The V gene's germline CDR1 is DFQATT and CDR2 SNEGSKA (reference sequence). CDR3 bases read: TGCAGTGCTGTTCCAGGGACAGGGGGTAATAAGACC. Protein: CSAVPGTGGNKT. The whole CDR3 region reads CSAVPGTGGNKTQYF.